This TCR beta chain was recorded in a study of identical twins. Unique molecular identifiers were present on the cDNA, which also gained a universal primer site by template switching. MiXCR, applied by TCRdb to the 5' RACE reads, yields one record per CDR3 protein. The table shows some 760,000 distinct CDR3 sequences, with around a sixth occurring only once. This clonotype appeared a few times. The CDR3 has 17 amino acids. The germline V gene encodes CDR1 LGHNT and CDR2 FRNRAP. Trimming left V 0 bases short and J 0 bases short, with 11 bases between. The same data also contributed to another study, on T cells expressing NK-cell markers. That publication notes: Just one sequenced donor of eight was HCMV-seronegative, while seven were seropositive.

Specimen: PBMCs. This chain uses TRBV12-5 with TRBJ2-2; D perhaps matches TRBD1 (6 bases). The sequence was collected from a woman under 30 in good health. The CDR3 DNA follows: TGTGCTAGTGGTTTGGTGATGGACAGCTCGAACACCGGGGAGCTGTTTTTT. Protein product: CASGLVMDSSNTGELFF.